The 24 T cell receptor beta chains below were found in one sample sequenced in a study of CD8 T cells in ankylosing spondylitis. Their antigens are not known. TCRdb ran MiXCR on the 5' RACE reads and lists one entry per CDR3 protein. The table includes approximately 500,000 distinct CDR3 sequences, roughly an eighth detected once. Study-wide results and caveats: What appeared characteristic of ankylosing spondylitis blood was a TCR beta motif of eight or nine highly homologous variants.

Sequencing was done on a sample of blood, either unsorted or a sorted T cell fraction (not recorded which). Every receptor here comes from a male donor with ankylosing spondylitis.

This clonotype has more than one count but fewer than ten. The V call is TRBV7-2, the J call TRBJ1-2; TRBD1 might be the D (6 bases). The length of the CDR3 is 17 residues. Per the germline V gene, CDR1 is SGHTA and CDR2 is FQGNSA. V lost 5 bases and J 5 bases, leaving 24 bases between the germline ends. CDR3 in DNA: TGTGCCAGCAGCCAAACCGGGGGTGGGGGGCTGGGGTATGGCTACACCTTC. It yields the protein CASSQTGGGGLGYGYTF.

The gene calls are TRBV29-1 and TRBJ2-1, with 10 positions matching TRBD2. Trimming removed 1 base from V and 4 bases from J; junction bases left unmatched: 13. Germline CDR1 reads SQVTM; CDR2 reads ANQGSEA. The CDR3 is 18 residues long. Here the CDR3 reads CSVEGLISGRPRYNEQFF. The CDR3 bases are TGCAGCGTTGAAGGGCTTATTAGCGGGAGGCCCCGTTACAATGAGCAGTTCTTC.

The sample holds a few counts of this clonotype. This chain connects TRBV30 to TRBJ1-1; weak D call: TRBD1 (5 bases). Trimming removed 3 bases at V and 2 bases at J, with 10 bases between. Germline CDR1 reads GTSNPN; CDR2 reads SVGIG (reference sequence). The CDR3 totals 13 residues. CDR3 sequence reads: CAWSQGPNTEAFF. CDR3 DNA: TGTGCCTGGAGCCAGGGTCCAAACACTGAAGCTTTCTTT. Combining the CDR3 with reference TRBV30 and TRBJ1-1 gives the whole variable domain SQTIHQWPATLVQPVGSPLSLECTVEGTSNPNLYWYRQAAGRGLQLLFYSVGIGQISSEVPQNLSASRPQDRQFILSSKKLLLSDSGFYLCAWSQGPNTEAFFGQGTRLTVV.

This sequence joins TRBV4-1 and TRBJ2-5; D not resolved. Germline V lookup: CDR1 MGHRA, CDR2 YSYEKL. Trimming pared 0 bases from V and 5 bases from J, leaving 13 bases between. CDR3 length: 15 residues. The CDR3 region has the DNA TGCGCCAGCAGCCAAGAGTTAGAATTACGGGAGACCCAGTACTTC. Translation: CASSQELELRETQYF.

The chain carries TRBV20-1 and TRBJ2-5, with 7 bases matching TRBD1. V gave up 7 bases and J gave up 0 bases; unmatched junction bases: 5. The CDR3 loop spans 13 amino acids. Germline loops: CDR1 DFQATT, CDR2 SNEGSKA (reference sequence). DNA for the CDR3: TGCAGTGTCCGGGACAGCTACCAAGAGACCCAGTACTTC. Amino acid sequence: CSVRDSYQETQYF.

This clonotype was counted between two and nine times. The V call is TRBV7-2, the J call TRBJ1-2; D gene uncertain. The V and J ends lost 0 bases and 2 bases respectively, with 13 bases between them. Looked up from germline, CDR1 is SGHTA and CDR2 is FQGNSA. The CDR3 spans 16 residues. The CDR3 loop is CASSLAAGGSNYGYTF. In DNA form, the CDR3 reads TGTGCCAGCAGCTTAGCGGCAGGCGGTTCCAACTATGGCTACACCTTC. The entire variable domain, with the rest obtained from reference TRBV7-2 and TRBJ1-2, is as follows: GAGVSQSPSNKVTEKGKDVELRCDPISGHTALYWYRQSLGQGLEFLIYFQGNSAPDKSGLPSDRFSAERTGGSVSTLTIQRTQQEDSAVYLCASSLAAGGSNYGYTFGSGTRLTVV.

This clonotype was picked up a small number of times. V is TRBV15 and J is TRBJ2-1; 7 bases fit TRBD2. CDR3 length: 14 amino acids. J gave up 15 bases and V 0 bases, and 11 bases lay outside the gene matches. Germline lookup yields CDR1 LNHNV and CDR2 YYDKDF (reference sequence). The CDR3 DNA is TGTGCCACCAGCAGAGATTATTCGGGGGGAAGGTGGTTCTTC. Amino acid sequence: CATSRDYSGGRWFF.

In its sample, this clonotype was seen a few times. The chain's CDR3 is CASSEGEGYGYTF. The CDR3, as DNA: TGTGCCAGCAGTGAAGGGGAAGGGTATGGCTACACCTTC. The chain couples TRBV2 to TRBJ1-2; D unclear. V was trimmed by 1 base and J by 5 bases, leaving 8 bases between them. Germline V gene sequence: CDR1 SNHLY, CDR2 FYNNEI. The CDR3 extends over 13 amino acids.

This clonotype was detected only a few times. The rearrangement links TRBV7-8 to TRBJ2-1, with D possibly TRBD2 on 7 matching bases. CDR1 SGHVS and CDR2 FQNEAQ come from the germline V gene. The CDR3 contains 18 residues. V dropped 4 bases and J dropped 0 bases, with 19 bases sitting between them. CDR3 DNA sequence: TGTGCCAGCAGCTGGTATGCGGGGGCCCAAAGCTCCTACAATGAGCAGTTCTTC. Translating gives CASSWYAGAQSSYNEQFF.

This clonotype was counted between two and nine times. The gene calls are TRBV5-1 and TRBJ2-1; the D gene is possibly TRBD2 (5 bases). The ends were cut back, 4 bases at V and 3 bases at J, with 8 bases in the middle. Germline CDR1 SGHRS, CDR2 YFSETQ. There are 13 residues in the CDR3. The CDR3 protein is CASSNGNYNEQFF. The DNA for the CDR3 is TGCGCCAGCAGCAACGGGAACTACAATGAGCAGTTCTTC.

In nucleotides, the CDR3 is TGTGCCAGCAGCGCAGAGATTAGGAACACTGAAGCTTTCTTT. The encoded protein is CASSAEIRNTEAFF. The chain combines TRBV5-5 with TRBJ1-1; no clear D. Trimming removed 4 bases from V and 1 base from J, with 11 bases in between. The length of the CDR3 is 14 residues. Per germline, CDR1 SGHKS and CDR2 YYEKEE (reference sequence).

In this sample, this clonotype turned up a few times. The chain recombines TRBV12-3 or TRBV12-4 with TRBJ2-5, with D perhaps matching TRBD1 (5 bases). Trimming removed 1 base at V and 5 bases at J, with 8 bases between. There are 13 residues in the CDR3. The CDR3 region is CASSLGGIETQYF. Here the CDR3 DNA reads TGTGCCAGCAGTTTAGGGGGCATCGAGACCCAGTACTTC.

The chain employs TRBV30 and TRBJ2-7; no clear D. V lost 0 bases and J 7 bases, leaving 16 bases between the germline ends. Germline loops: CDR1 GTSNPN, CDR2 SVGIG (reference sequence). This CDR3 spans 14 amino acids. The CDR3 protein is CAWSVGYRYGEQYF. The CDR3 DNA reads as TGTGCCTGGAGTGTTGGCTACCGCTATGGGGAGCAGTACTTC.

The gene calls are TRBV29-1 and TRBJ2-1, with a tentative D call TRBD2 (6 bases). Per the germline V gene, CDR1 is SQVTM and CDR2 is ANQGSEA. The CDR3 loop spans 10 amino acids. Trimming left V 4 bases short and J 10 bases short, with 8 bases between. The CDR3 bases are TGCAGCGTTGGGACTACCGAGCAGTTCTTC. It codes for CSVGTTEQFF.

V and J are TRBV20-1 and TRBJ2-1; 9 bases line up with TRBD2. Germline assignment: CDR1 DFQATT and CDR2 SNEGSKA (reference sequence). Unmatched junction bases numbered 9, after V lost 3 bases and J lost 0 bases. CDR3 size: 17 residues. This chain's CDR3 is CSARGGGGQGSYNEQFF. The CDR3 bases are TGCAGTGCTAGGGGCGGGGGGGGCCAGGGCTCCTACAATGAGCAGTTCTTC.

This clonotype was seen repeatedly, ten times or more. The J gene is TRBJ1-2, the V gene TRBV12-3 or TRBV12-4, with 8 positions matching TRBD1. V lost 5 bases to trimming and J lost 6 bases; unmatched junction nucleotides: 8. The CDR3 sequence is 14 residues long. CDR3 amino acids: CASSLDRAEDGYTF. CDR3 bases: TGTGCCAGCAGTCTGGACAGGGCGGAGGATGGCTACACCTTC.

J is TRBJ2-3 and V is TRBV10-3, with TRBD2 matching over 7 bases. V was clipped by 4 bases and J by 6 bases; unmatched bases: 16. CDR3 length: 17 amino acids. Germline CDR1 is ENHRY and CDR2 is SYGVKD. The CDR3 region has the DNA TGTGCCATCAGTGTGGTAGCGGGTCCCGGTTCGCTGGATACGCAGTATTTT. This encodes CAISVVAGPGSLDTQYF.

This clonotype came up many times. The V and J genes are TRBV5-1 and TRBJ2-1, with D possibly being TRBD1 (6 bases). The germline gives CDR1 SGHRS, CDR2 YFSETQ. V lost 0 bases to trimming and J lost 2 bases, with 12 bases between them. The CDR3 extends over 16 amino acids. The CDR3 region is CASSLGSRDTYNEQFF. CDR3 nucleotides: TGCGCCAGCAGCTTGGGTTCTAGGGACACCTACAATGAGCAGTTCTTC.

This clonotype turned up a few times. The chain couples TRBV20-1 to TRBJ2-1, with D perhaps TRBD1 (6 bases). The ends were cut back, 3 bases at V and 5 bases at J, with 14 bases in the middle. The CDR3 has 14 amino acids. CDR1 and CDR2 (germline): DFQATT, SNEGSKA (reference sequence). The CDR3 reads CSARMWGLNNEQFF. The CDR3 coding sequence is TGCAGTGCTAGGATGTGGGGGCTGAACAATGAGCAGTTCTTC.

This rearrangement joins TRBV2 to TRBJ2-1; no clear D gene. Germline V lookup: CDR1 SNHLY, CDR2 FYNNEI. The CDR3 is 13 residues long. Trimming left V 6 bases short and J 3 bases short, with 9 bases between. CDR3 DNA sequence: TGTGCCAGCAGGGTGACACACTACAATGAGCAGTTCTTC. Its translation is CASRVTHYNEQFF.

The V and J genes are TRBV4-1 and TRBJ2-3; perhaps TRBD2 as D (6 bases). V was clipped by 5 bases and J by 2 bases, with 17 bases between them. In germline, CDR1 is MGHRA, CDR2 YSYEKL. This CDR3 comprises 16 residues. The CDR3, as DNA: TGCGCCAGCAGCTCCGTGGGACTCCCTATCACAGATACGCAGTATTTT. This translates into CASSSVGLPITDTQYF.

Many counts were recorded for this clonotype. The chain employs TRBV20-1 and TRBJ2-1; D gene uncertain. CDR1 is DFQATT and CDR2 is SNEGSKA in the germline V gene (reference sequence). The V end lost 0 bases, the J end lost 4 bases, and 7 bases lay between the germline ends. CDR3 length: 13 residues. CDR3 amino acids: CSAREILYNEQFF. The CDR3 DNA reads as TGCAGTGCTAGAGAAATCCTTTACAATGAGCAGTTCTTC.

This clonotype was counted only a few times. The gene calls are TRBV5-1 and TRBJ1-3, with no clear D. Looked up from germline, CDR1 is SGHRS and CDR2 is YFSETQ. V lost 2 bases and J 0 bases, leaving 9 bases between the germline ends. CDR3 length: 15 amino acids. CDR3 sequence: CASSLDQTSGNTIYF. The CDR3 DNA follows: TGCGCCAGCAGCTTAGATCAGACCTCTGGAAACACCATATATTTT.

The V and J genes are TRBV10-3 and TRBJ1-1; TRBD1 aligns across 7 bases. V shed 2 bases and J 8 bases; nucleotides not matched to a gene: 5. The germline CDR1 and CDR2 sequences are ENHRY and SYGVKD. There are 13 residues in the CDR3. DNA of the CDR3: TGTGCCATCAGTGAGGCACAGGGGACAGAAGCTTTCTTT. Protein product: CAISEAQGTEAFF.